This T cell receptor beta chain is from a study of graft-versus-host responses after intestinal transplantation. Turning to the study itself: Transplant recipients had multivisceral, liver-intestinal, or isolated intestinal grafts. All recipients got anti-thymocyte globulin induction, then tacrolimus and steroids for roughly three years. Study-level results: Detected in recipient marrow were GvH clones, some of which were first observed in ileum or blood.

A note on this clone: Its target is unknown.

The assay was immunoSEQ multiplex PCR, and TCRdb's table has in-frame clones only and misses some. The sample lists about 99,000 clones, less than 90% occurring once. This TCR was recovered from a human donor who received an intestinal transplant. This sample comprised unstimulated CD4+ T cells sorted from spleen or lymph node cells, obtained before intestinal transplant.

The chain's CDR3 is CASSLGGQGAYNEQFF. Written as DNA, the CDR3 is TGTGCCAGCAGCTTAGGGGGACAGGGGGCTTACAATGAGCAGTTCTTC. The chain joins TRBV11-2 to TRBJ2-1, with 12 positions matching TRBD1. From germline, CDR1 is SGHAT and CDR2 FQNNGV. The J segment lost 4 bases and the V segment lost 1 base, leaving 2 bases of the junction unmatched. This CDR3 is built from 16 residues.